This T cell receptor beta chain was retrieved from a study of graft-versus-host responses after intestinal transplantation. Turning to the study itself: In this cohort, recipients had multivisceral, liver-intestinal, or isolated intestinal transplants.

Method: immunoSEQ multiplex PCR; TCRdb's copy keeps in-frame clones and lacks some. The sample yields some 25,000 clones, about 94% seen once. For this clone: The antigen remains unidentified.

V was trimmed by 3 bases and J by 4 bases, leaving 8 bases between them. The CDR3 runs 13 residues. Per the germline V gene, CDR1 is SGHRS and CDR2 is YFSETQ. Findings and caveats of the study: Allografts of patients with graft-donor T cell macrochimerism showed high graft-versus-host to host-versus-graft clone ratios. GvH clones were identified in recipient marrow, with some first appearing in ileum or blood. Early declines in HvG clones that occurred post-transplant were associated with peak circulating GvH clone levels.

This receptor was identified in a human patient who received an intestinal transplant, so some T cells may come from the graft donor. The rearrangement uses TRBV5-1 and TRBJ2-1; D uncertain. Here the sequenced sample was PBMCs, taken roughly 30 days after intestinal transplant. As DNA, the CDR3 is TGCGCCAGCAGCTCCTCTGAGTACAATGAGCAGTTCTTC. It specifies CASSSSEYNEQFF. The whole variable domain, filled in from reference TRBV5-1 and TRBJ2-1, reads KAGVTQTPRYLIKTRGQQVTLSCSPISGHRSVSWYQQTPGQGLQFLFEYFSETQRNKGNFPGRFSGRQFSNSRSEMNVSTLELGDSALYLCASSSSEYNEQFFGPGTRLTVL.